The 8 T cell receptor beta chains listed next were all sequenced from one sample in a study of shared clonotypes between healthy human individuals. Produced via immunoSEQ multiplex PCR; TCRdb's table is partial and in-frame only. The sample records 2 million to 2.5 million clones, 90% to 95% being singletons. The specimen sequenced was naive CD4+ T cells from PBMCs. Subset denoted: CD45RA+ positively selected. The receptors shown here come from a man younger than 35 in good health. Some clones in this sample may be carry-over from other donors' samples.

The chain joins TRBV7-9 to TRBJ1-1, with TRBD1 identical over 8 bases. Losses at the gene ends were 5 bases for V and 3 bases for J; bases not matched to a gene: 5. The CDR3 has 14 amino acids. Germline CDR1 SEHNR, CDR2 FQNEAQ (reference sequence). The CDR3, as DNA: TGTGCCAGCAGCACGGACAGGGTAGACACTGAAGCTTTCTTT. Protein: CASSTDRVDTEAFF.

The CDR3 reads CASSPSGGNTIYF. CDR3 nucleotide sequence: TGTGCCAGCAGCCCCTCAGGGGGAAACACCATATATTTT. The V and J genes are TRBV5-4 and TRBJ1-3, with D maybe TRBD1 (5 bases). The V end was cut by 4 bases, the J end by 4 bases, with 9 bases between. There are 13 residues in the CDR3. Germline V gives CDR1 SGHNT, CDR2 YYREEE (reference sequence).

V is TRBV4-2 and J is TRBJ1-1; 7 positions agree with TRBD1. With 1 base clipped from V and 2 bases from J, the junction kept 4 bases outside the gene matches. CDR1 is LGHNA, CDR2 YNFKEQ, per germline. The CDR3 is made up of 15 amino acids. CDR3 sequence reads: CASSQAGTVNTEAFF. The CDR3 DNA reads TGTGCCAGCAGCCAAGCCGGGACAGTCAACACTGAAGCTTTCTTT.

The gene calls are TRBV7-9 and TRBJ1-2; D is perhaps TRBD1 (6 bases). CDR1 is SEHNR, CDR2 FQNEAQ, per germline (reference sequence). The length of the CDR3 is 15 residues. V was cut by 2 bases and J by 4 bases, with 14 bases left in between. The CDR3 sequence: CASSLTSGGAYGYTF. As DNA, the CDR3 is TGTGCCAGCAGCTTAACCTCGGGGGGCGCCTATGGCTACACCTTC.

This chain uses TRBV6-1 with TRBJ2-1; no definite D call. The CDR3 runs 16 residues. Per the germline V gene, CDR1 is MNHNS and CDR2 is SASEGT. Deletions cut 4 bases from V and 0 bases from J, with 13 bases between. The CDR3 nucleotides are TGTGCCAGCAGTGTCATCCCCCCGAGCTCCTACAATGAGCAGTTCTTC. Protein sequence: CASSVIPPSSYNEQFF.

The chain joins TRBV2 to TRBJ2-1; D is unclear. Deletions cut 7 bases from V and 5 bases from J, with 18 bases between. CDR3 size: 15 residues. Germline V gene lookup returns CDR1 SNHLY and CDR2 FYNNEI. This chain's CDR3 is CASTVESNINNEQFF. The CDR3 nucleotides read TGTGCCAGCACCGTTGAATCTAATATCAACAATGAGCAGTTCTTC. Using reference TRBV2 and TRBJ2-1 for the parts outside the CDR3, the full variable domain is EPEVTQTPSHQVTQMGQEVILRCVPISNHLYFYWYRQILGQKVEFLVSFYNNEISEKSEIFDDQFSVERPDGSNFTLKIRSTKLEDSAMYFCASTVESNINNEQFFGPGTRLTVL.

This chain connects TRBV2 to TRBJ1-3; no clear D. The ends were cut back, 8 bases at V and 4 bases at J, with 12 bases in the middle. The CDR3 has 13 residues. Germline V CDR1 and CDR2: SNHLY, FYNNEI. CDR3 DNA sequence: TGTGCCAGCGAGGGATCGTCCGGAAACACCATATATTTT. Translation: CASEGSSGNTIYF.

This chain links TRBV29-1 with TRBJ2-7; 9 nucleotides match TRBD1. After removal of 7 bases from V and 3 bases from J, the junction contained 1 base not matched to a gene. CDR1 and CDR2 from the germline V gene are SQVTM and ANQGSEA. The CDR3 has 11 amino acids. CDR3 bases: TGCAGCGGGACAGGGGACTACGAGCAGTACTTC. Its protein is CSGTGDYEQYF.